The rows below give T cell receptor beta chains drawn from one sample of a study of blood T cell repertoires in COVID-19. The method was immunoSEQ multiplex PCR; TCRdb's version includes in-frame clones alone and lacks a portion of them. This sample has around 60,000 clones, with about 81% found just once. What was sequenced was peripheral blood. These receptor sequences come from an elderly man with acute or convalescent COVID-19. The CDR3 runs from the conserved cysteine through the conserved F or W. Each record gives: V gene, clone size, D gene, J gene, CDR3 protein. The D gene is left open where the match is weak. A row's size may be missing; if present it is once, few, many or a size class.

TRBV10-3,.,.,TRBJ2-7,CAISGETEGEQYF
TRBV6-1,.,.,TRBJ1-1,CASSEWANTEAFF
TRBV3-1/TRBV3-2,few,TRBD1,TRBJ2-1,CASSQDSGDRNDEQFF
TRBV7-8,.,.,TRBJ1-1,CASSSLNPGSGTEAFF
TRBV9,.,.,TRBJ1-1,CASSGRGGFWDTEAFF
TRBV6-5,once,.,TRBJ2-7,CASSPWRERQYF
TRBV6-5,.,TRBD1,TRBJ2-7,CASQHPGQPPYEQYF
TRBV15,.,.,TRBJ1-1,CATSSSSNTEAFF
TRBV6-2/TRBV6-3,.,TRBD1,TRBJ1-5,CASSYGQGTNQPQHF
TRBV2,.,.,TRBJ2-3,CASSEASGPDTQYF
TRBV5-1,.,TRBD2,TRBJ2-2,CASRNSFSGGSTGELFF
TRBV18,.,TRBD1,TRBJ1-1,CASSLRTGQNTEAFF
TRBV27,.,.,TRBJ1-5,CASSFAAGIDPQHF
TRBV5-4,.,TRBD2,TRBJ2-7,CASSGRTSGGYEQYF
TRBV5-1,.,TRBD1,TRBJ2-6,CASSLGQGAGANVLTF
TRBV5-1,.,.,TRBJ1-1,CASSPLGGGGTEAFF
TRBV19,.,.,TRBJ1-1,CASSIQGTEAFF
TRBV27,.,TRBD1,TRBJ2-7,CASSSGTATAEQYF
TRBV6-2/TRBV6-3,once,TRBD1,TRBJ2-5,CASTPAADRGKKTQYF
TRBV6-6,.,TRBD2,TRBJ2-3,CASSYSTSQTQYF
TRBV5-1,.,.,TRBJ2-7,CASSGGGRDEQYF
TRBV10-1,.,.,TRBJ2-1,CASSEYRRGSNEQFF
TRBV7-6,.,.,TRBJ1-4,CASSLFYPGSTNEKLFF
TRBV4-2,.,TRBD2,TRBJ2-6,CASSSPTSGGSSGANVLTF
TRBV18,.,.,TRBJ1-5,CASSPDGINQPQHF
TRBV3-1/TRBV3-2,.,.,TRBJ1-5,CASSQGDSLRPQHF
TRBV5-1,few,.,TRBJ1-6,CASSLGVSTGNSPLHF
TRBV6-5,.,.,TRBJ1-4,CASSYQGSPNEKLFF
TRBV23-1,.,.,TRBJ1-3,CASTGKGDLVPNTIYF
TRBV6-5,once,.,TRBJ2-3,CASSRDITDTQYF
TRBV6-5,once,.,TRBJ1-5,CASSQTGNQPQHF
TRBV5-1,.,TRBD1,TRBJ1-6,CASSLSGTGGYSPLHF
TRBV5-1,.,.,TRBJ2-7,CASSLTGNTYEQYF
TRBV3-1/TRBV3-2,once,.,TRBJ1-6,CASSQDLGVHNSPLHF
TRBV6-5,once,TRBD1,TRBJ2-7,CASSSGQGVYEQYF
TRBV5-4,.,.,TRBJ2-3,CASSPNVGLTDTQYF
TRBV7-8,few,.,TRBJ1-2,CASSLLRRAVYGYTF
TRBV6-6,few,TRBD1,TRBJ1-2,CASSYSYRGQGGYTF
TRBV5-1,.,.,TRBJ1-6,CASSFGEGRRNSPLHF